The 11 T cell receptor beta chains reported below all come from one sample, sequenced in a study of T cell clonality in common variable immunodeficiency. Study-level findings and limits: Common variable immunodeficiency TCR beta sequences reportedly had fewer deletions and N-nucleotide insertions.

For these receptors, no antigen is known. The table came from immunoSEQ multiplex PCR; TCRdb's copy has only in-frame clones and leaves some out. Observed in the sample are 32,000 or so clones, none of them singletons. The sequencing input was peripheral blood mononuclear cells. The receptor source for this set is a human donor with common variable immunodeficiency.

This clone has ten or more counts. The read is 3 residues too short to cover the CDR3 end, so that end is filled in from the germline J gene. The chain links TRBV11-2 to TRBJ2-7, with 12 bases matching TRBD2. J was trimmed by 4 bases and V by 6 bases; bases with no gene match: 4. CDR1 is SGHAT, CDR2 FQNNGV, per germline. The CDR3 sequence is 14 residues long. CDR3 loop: CASSRTSGAYEQYF. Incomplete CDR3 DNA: TGTGCCAGCAGTCGGACTAGCGGGGCGTACGAG.

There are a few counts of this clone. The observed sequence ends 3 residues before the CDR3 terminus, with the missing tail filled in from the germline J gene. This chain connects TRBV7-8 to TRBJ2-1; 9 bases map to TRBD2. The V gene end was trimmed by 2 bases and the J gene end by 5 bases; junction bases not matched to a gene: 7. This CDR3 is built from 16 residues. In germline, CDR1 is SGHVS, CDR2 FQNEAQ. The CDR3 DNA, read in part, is TGTGCCAGCAGCTTAAGGGCGGGGGGGTCTAACAATGAG. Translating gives CASSLRAGGSNNE. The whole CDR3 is CASSLRAGGSNNEQFF.

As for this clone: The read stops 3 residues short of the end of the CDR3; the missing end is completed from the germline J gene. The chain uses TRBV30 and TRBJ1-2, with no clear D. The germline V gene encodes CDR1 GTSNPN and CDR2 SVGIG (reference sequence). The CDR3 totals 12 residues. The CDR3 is CAWSVIKGGYTF. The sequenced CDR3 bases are TGTGCCTGGAGTGTAATCAAGGGCGGC.

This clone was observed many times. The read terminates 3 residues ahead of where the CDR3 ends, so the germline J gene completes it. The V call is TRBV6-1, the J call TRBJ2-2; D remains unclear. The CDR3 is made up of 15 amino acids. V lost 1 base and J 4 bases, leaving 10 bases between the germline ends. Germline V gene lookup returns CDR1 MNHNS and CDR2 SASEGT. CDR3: CASSEVDTLTGELFF. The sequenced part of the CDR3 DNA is TGTGCCAGCAGTGAAGTTGACACCCTCACCGGGGAG.

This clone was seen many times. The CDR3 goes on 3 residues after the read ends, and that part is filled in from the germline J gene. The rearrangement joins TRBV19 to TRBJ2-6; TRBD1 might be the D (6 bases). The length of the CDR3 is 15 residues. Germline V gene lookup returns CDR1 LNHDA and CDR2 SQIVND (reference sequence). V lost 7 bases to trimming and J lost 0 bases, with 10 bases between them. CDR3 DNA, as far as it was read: TGTGCCAGTAAGGGACAAGCCTCTGGGGCCAACGTC. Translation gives CASKGQASGANV. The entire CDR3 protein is CASKGQASGANVLTF.

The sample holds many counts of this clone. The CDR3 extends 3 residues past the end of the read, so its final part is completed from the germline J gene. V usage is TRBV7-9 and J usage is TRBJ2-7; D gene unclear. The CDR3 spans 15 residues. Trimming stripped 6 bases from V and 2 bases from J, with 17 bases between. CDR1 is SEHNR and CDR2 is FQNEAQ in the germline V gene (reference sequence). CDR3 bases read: TGTGCCAGCAGTTTACAGTTGCTGATTCCCTACGAG. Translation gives CASSLQLLIPYE. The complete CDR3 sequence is CASSLQLLIPYEQYF.

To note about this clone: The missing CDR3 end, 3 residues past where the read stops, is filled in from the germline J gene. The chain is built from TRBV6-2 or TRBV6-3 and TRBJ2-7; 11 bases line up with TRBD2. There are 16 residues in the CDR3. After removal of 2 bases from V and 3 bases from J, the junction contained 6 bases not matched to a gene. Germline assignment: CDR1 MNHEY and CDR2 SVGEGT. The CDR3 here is CASSYTSGGPDYEQYF. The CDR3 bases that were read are TGTGCCAGCAGTTACACTAGCGGGGGCCCGGACTACGAG.

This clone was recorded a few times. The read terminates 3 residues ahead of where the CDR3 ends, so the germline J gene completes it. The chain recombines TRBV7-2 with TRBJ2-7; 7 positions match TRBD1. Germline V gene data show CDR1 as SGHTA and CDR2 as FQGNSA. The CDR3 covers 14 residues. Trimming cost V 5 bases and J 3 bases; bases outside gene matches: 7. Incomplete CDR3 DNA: TGTGCCAGCAGCCGACAGGGAAGGGACTACGAG. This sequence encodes CASSRQGRDYE. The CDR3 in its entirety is CASSRQGRDYEQYF.

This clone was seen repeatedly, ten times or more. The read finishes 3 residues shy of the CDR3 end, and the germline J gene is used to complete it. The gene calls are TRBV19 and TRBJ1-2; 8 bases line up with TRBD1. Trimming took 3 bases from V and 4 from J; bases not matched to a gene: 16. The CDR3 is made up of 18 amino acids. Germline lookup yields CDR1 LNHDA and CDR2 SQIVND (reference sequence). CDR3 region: CASSMEGQVSFVGYGYTF. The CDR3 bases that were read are TGTGCCAGTAGTATGGAGGGACAGGTGTCATTTGTAGGCTATGGC.

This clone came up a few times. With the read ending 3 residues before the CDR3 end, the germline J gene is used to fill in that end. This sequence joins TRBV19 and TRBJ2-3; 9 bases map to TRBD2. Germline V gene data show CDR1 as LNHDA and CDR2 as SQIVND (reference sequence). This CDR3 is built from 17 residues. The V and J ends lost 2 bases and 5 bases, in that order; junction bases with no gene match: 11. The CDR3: CASSILPAGGRQDTQYF. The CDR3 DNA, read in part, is TGTGCCAGTAGTATACTCCCGGCGGGGGGGCGGCAAGATACG.

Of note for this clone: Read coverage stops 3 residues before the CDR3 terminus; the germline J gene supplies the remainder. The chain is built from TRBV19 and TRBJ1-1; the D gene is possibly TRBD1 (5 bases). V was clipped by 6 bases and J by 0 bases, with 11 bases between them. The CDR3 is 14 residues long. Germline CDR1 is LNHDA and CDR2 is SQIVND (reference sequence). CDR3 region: CASSPGPMNTEAFF. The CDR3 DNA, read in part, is TGTGCCAGTAGCCCAGGGCCTATGAACACTGAA.